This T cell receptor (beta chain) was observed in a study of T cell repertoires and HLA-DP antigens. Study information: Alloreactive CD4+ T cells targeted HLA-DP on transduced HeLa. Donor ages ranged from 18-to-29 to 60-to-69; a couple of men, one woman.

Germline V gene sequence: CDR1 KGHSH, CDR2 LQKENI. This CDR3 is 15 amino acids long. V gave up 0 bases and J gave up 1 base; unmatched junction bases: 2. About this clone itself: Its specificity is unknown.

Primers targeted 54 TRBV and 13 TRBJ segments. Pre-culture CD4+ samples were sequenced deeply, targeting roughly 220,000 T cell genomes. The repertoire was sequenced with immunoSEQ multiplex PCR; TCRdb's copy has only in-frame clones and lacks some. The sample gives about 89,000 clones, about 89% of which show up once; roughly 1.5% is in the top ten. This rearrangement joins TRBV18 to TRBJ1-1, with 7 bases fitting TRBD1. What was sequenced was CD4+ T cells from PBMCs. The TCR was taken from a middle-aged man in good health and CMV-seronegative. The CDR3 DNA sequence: TGTGCCAGCTCACCACCAGGGACAGCGAACACTGAAGCTTTCTTT. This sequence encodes CASSPPGTANTEAFF.